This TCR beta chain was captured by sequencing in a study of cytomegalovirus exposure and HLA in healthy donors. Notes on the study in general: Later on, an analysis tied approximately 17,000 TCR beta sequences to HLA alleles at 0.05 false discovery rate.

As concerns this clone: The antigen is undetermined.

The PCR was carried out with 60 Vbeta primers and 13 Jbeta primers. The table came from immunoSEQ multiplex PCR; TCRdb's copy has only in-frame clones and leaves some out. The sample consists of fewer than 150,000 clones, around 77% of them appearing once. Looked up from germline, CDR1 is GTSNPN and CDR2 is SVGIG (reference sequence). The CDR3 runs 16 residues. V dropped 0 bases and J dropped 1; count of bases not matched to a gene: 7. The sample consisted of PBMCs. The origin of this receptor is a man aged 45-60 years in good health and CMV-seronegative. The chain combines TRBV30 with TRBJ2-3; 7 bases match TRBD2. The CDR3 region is CAWSVGASGGTDTQYF. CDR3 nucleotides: TGTGCCTGGAGTGTAGGAGCTAGCGGAGGCACAGATACGCAGTATTTT. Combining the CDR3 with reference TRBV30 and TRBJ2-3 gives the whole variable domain SQTIHQWPATLVQPVGSPLSLECTVEGTSNPNLYWYRQAAGRGLQLLFYSVGIGQISSEVPQNLSASRPQDRQFILSSKKLLLSDSGFYLCAWSVGASGGTDTQYFGPGTRLTVL.